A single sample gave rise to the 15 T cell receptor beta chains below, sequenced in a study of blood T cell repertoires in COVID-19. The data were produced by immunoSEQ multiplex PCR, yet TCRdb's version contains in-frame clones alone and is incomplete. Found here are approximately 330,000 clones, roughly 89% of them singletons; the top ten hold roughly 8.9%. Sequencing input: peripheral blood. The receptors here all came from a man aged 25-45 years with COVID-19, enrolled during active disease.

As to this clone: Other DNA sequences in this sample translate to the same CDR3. The CDR3 spells CASSLSGGTEAFF. DNA for the CDR3: TGTGCCAGCAGCTTGTCAGGGGGCACTGAAGCTTTCTTT. The chain is built from TRBV7-3 and TRBJ1-1; TRBD1 matches 7 bases. CDR1 and CDR2 (germline): SGHTA, FQGTGA. The CDR3 totals 13 residues. Trimming took 3 bases from V and 4 from J; bases not matched to a gene: 2.

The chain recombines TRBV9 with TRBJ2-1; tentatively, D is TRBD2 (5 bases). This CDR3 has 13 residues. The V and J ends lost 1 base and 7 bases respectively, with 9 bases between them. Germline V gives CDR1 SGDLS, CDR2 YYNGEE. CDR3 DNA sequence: TGTGCCAGCAGCGTATCCGGGGTAAATGAGCAGTTCTTC. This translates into CASSVSGVNEQFF.

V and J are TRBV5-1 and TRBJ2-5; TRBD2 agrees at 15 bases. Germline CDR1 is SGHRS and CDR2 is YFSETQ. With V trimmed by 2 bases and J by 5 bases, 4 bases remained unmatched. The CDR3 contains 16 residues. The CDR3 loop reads CASSFGLAGGPETQYF. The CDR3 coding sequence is TGCGCCAGCAGCTTCGGACTAGCGGGAGGGCCGGAGACCCAGTACTTC.

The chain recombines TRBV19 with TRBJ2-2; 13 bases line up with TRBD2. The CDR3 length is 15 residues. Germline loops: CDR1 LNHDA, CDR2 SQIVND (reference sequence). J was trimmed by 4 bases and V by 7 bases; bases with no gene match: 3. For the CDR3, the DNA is TGTGCCAGTATTCGGACTAGCGGGAGCACCGGGGAGCTGTTTTTT. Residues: CASIRTSGSTGELFF.

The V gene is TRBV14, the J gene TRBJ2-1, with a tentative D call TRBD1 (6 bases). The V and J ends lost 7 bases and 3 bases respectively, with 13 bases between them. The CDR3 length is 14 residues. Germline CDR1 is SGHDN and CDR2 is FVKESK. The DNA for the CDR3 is TGTGCCAGCAACACAGGGAACTTCTACAATGAGCAGTTCTTC. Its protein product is CASNTGNFYNEQFF.

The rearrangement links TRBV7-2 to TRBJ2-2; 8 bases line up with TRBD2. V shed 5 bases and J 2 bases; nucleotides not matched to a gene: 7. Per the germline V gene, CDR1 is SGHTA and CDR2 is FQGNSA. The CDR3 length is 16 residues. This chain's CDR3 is CASSPWTSRNTGELFF. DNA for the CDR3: TGTGCCAGCAGCCCCTGGACTAGCAGAAACACCGGGGAGCTGTTTTTT.

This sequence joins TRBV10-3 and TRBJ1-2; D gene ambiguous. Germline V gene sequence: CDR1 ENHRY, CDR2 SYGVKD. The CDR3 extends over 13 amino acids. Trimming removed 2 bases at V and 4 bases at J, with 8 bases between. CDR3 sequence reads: CAISELGFYGYTF. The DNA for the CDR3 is TGTGCCATCAGTGAGCTCGGTTTCTATGGCTACACCTTC.

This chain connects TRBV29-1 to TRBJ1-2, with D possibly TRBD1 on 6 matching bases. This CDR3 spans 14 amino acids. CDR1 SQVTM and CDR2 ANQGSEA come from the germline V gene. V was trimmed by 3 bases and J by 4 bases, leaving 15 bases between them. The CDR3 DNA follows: TGCAGCGTTGATAATGGGGCCAGGGGCTATGGCTACACCTTC. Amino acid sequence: CSVDNGARGYGYTF.

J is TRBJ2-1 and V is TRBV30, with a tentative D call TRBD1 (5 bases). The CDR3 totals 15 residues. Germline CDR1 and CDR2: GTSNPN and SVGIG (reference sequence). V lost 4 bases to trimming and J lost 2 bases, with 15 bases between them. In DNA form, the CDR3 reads TGTGCCTGGACCCCCGCTAAGGACACCTACAATGAGCAGTTCTTC. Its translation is CAWTPAKDTYNEQFF.

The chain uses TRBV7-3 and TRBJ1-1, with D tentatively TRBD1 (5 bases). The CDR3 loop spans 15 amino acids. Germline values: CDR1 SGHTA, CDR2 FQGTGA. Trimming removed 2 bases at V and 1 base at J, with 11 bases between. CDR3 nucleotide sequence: TGTGCCAGCAGCTTATGGGGGGGTAAGAACACTGAAGCTTTCTTT. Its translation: CASSLWGGKNTEAFF. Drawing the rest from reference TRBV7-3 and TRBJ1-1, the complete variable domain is GAGVSQTPSNKVTEKGKYVELRCDPISGHTALYWYRQSLGQGPEFLIYFQGTGAADDSGLPNDRFFAVRPEGSVSTLKIQRTERGDSAVYLCASSLWGGKNTEAFFGQGTRLTVV.

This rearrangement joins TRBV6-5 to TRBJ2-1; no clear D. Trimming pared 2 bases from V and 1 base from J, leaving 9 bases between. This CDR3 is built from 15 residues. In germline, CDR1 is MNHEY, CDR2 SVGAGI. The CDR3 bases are TGTGCCAGCAGTTACGAGGTAAATTCCTACAATGAGCAGTTCTTC. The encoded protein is CASSYEVNSYNEQFF.

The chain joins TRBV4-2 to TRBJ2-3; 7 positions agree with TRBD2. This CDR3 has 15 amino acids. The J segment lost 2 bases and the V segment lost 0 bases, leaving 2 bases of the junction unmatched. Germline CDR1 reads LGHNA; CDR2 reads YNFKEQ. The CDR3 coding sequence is TGTGCCAGCAGCCAAGAGCGGGAGCCCACAGATACGCAGTATTTT. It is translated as CASSQEREPTDTQYF.

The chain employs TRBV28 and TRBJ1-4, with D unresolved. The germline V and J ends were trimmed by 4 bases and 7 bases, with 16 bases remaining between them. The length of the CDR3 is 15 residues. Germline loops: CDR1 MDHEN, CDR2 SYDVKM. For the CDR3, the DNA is TGTGCCAGCAGTTCCCCCCCACAGAGGGTTGAAAAACTGTTTTTT. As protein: CASSSPPQRVEKLFF.

CDR3 bases: TGCGCCAGCAGCCAAGCTTCAGGGGTCAATGAGCAGTTCTTC. Its translation: CASSQASGVNEQFF. The chain recombines TRBV4-3 with TRBJ2-1; possibly TRBD1 for D (6 bases). V gave up 1 base and J gave up 6 bases, with 10 bases separating them. The CDR3 is 14 residues long. Germline V CDR1 and CDR2: LGHNA, YSLEER.

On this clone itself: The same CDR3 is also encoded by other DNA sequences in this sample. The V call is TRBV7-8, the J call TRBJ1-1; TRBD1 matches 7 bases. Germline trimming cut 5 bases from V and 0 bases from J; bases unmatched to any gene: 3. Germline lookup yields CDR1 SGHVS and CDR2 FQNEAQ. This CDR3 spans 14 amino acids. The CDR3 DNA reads TGTGCCAGCAGCGCGGGACAGTTGAACACTGAAGCTTTCTTT. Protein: CASSAGQLNTEAFF. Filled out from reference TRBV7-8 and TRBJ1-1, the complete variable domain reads GAGVSQSPRYKVAKRGQDVALRCDPISGHVSLFWYQQALGQGPEFLTYFQNEAQLDKSGLPSDRFFAERPEGSVSTLKIQRTQQEDSAVYLCASSAGQLNTEAFFGQGTRLTVV.